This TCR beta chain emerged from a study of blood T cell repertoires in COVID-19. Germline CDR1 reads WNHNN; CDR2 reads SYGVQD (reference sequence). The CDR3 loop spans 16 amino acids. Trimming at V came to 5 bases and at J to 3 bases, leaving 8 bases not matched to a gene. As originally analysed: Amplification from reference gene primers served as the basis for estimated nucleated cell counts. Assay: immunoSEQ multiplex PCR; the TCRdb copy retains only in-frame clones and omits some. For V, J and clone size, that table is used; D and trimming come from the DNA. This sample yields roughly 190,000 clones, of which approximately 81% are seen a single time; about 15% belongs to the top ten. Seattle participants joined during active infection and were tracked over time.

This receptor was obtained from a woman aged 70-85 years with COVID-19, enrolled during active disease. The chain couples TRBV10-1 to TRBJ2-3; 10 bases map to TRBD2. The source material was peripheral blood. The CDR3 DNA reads TGCGCCAGCAGTCTCGAAAGCGGGGGGGCGACAGATACGCAGTATTTT. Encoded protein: CASSLESGGATDTQYF.